This is a list of T cell receptor beta chains from one sample in a study of CD8 T cells in ankylosing spondylitis. TCRdb called the 5' RACE reads again in MiXCR, with one record for every CDR3 protein. This table holds some 140,000 distinct CDR3 sequences, 5.5% to 7.5% found once. Sequencing was carried out using blood, either unsorted or a sorted T cell fraction (not recorded which). The receptors derive from a female donor with ankylosing spondylitis or in good health (not recorded which). Both conserved end residues are part of each CDR3. D genes are given only for firm matches. Clone size appears in some rows only: once, few, many, or a class for an expanded clone.

CASSQDNGGGAGEQFF	TGTGCCAGCAGCCAAGATAATGGCGGGGGGGCGGGTGAGCAGTTCTTC	TRBD2	TRBV4-2	TRBJ2-1	many
CASSGAADTQYF	TGTGCCAGCAGCGGTGCAGCGGATACGCAGTATTTT	.	TRBV12-3/TRBV12-4	TRBJ2-3	many
CASSFYGTEAFF	TGTGCCAGCAGTTTCTACGGCACTGAAGCTTTCTTT	.	TRBV12-3/TRBV12-4	TRBJ1-1	many
CASRNPPWQGSNTEAFF	TGTGCCAGCAGAAATCCCCCCTGGCAGGGTTCGAACACTGAAGCTTTCTTT	.	TRBV6-2/TRBV6-3	TRBJ1-1	many
CASSYRRGAGSPLHF	TGTGCCAGCAGTTATCGACGTGGGGCGGGCTCACCCCTCCACTTT	.	TRBV6-5	TRBJ1-6	.
CASSLGSADTQYF	TGTGCCAGCAGTTTGGGTTCCGCAGATACGCAGTATTTT	.	TRBV12-3/TRBV12-4	TRBJ2-3	many
CASSRQGAYNEQFF	TGTGCCAGCAGTCGACAGGGGGCCTACAATGAGCAGTTCTTC	TRBD1	TRBV12-3/TRBV12-4	TRBJ2-1	many
CASSQGSWGSYNDQFF	TGTGCCAGCAGCCAAGGTTCCTGGGGCTCCTACAATGATCAGTTCTTC	.	TRBV14	TRBJ2-1	many
CASSEGGNGYTF	TGTGCCAGCAGCGAGGGAGGGAATGGCTACACCTTC	.	TRBV3-1	TRBJ1-2	many
CSARRTGSNYGYTF	TGCAGTGCTAGAAGGACAGGGTCTAACTATGGCTACACCTTC	TRBD1	TRBV20-1	TRBJ1-2	many
CASSLDGTSTDTQYF	TGCGCCAGCAGCTTGGACGGGACTAGTACAGATACGCAGTATTTT	TRBD2	TRBV5-1	TRBJ2-3	many
CASSYPGLLGQETQYF	TGTGCCAGCAGTTACCCGGGCCTTCTGGGCCAAGAGACCCAGTACTTC	.	TRBV6-2/TRBV6-3	TRBJ2-5	many
CSAPGLAGAWETQYF	TGCAGTGCGCCAGGACTAGCGGGGGCCTGGGAGACCCAGTACTTC	TRBD2	TRBV20-1	TRBJ2-5	few
CAWNGAGNTIYF	TGTGCCTGGAATGGGGCTGGAAACACCATATATTTT	.	TRBV30	TRBJ1-3	many
CASSSPGQGSYEQYF	TGTGCCAGCAGTTCACCGGGACAGGGCTCCTACGAGCAGTACTTC	TRBD1	TRBV6-2/TRBV6-3	TRBJ2-7	many
CASSGGTGRGNEQFF	TGTGCCAGCAGTGGGGGGACAGGGAGGGGCAATGAGCAGTTCTTC	TRBD1	TRBV25-1	TRBJ2-1	.
CAISGDRGLDYGYTF	TGTGCCATCAGTGGGGACAGGGGGCTGGACTATGGCTACACCTTC	TRBD1	TRBV10-3	TRBJ1-2	many
CASSLTADHGYTF	TGTGCCAGCAGCTTAACGGCAGATCATGGCTACACCTTC	.	TRBV7-3	TRBJ1-2	few
CASSFGRGATEAFF	TGTGCCAGCAGCTTCGGACGGGGAGCCACTGAAGCTTTCTTT	.	TRBV11-3	TRBJ1-1	.
CASSSGQIYGYTF	TGTGCCAGCAGTTCAGGACAGATATATGGCTACACCTTC	.	TRBV28	TRBJ1-2	many
CSAPWGVMNTEAFF	TGCAGTGCCCCATGGGGGGTGATGAACACTGAAGCTTTCTTT	.	TRBV20-1	TRBJ1-1	many
CASSVDRGNYEQYF	TGCGCCAGCAGCGTGGACAGGGGGAACTACGAGCAGTACTTC	TRBD1	TRBV5-1	TRBJ2-7	many
CASSLGRVVYNEQFF	TGTGCCAGCAGTTTAGGCAGGGTAGTCTACAATGAGCAGTTCTTC	.	TRBV27	TRBJ2-1	many
CAWSVGFWGGYTF	TGTGCCTGGAGTGTGGGGTTCTGGGGTGGCTACACCTTC	.	TRBV30	TRBJ1-2	few
CASSIPTASNVLTF	TGTGCCAGCAGCATCCCGACAGCATCCAACGTCCTGACTTTC	.	TRBV9	TRBJ2-6	few
CASSLDRREKLFF	TGTGCCAGCAGCTTAGACCGCAGGGAAAAACTGTTTTTT	.	TRBV7-2	TRBJ1-4	many
CASSVGGASNEQFF	TGTGCCAGCAGCGTAGGAGGTGCGAGCAATGAGCAGTTCTTC	.	TRBV9	TRBJ2-1	many
CASSLVGLAVDTQYF	TGTGCCAGCAGCTTAGTTGGACTAGCCGTAGATACGCAGTATTTT	TRBD2	TRBV7-2	TRBJ2-3	few
CASSSDRGNEKLFF	TGTGCCAGCAGCTCGGACAGGGGTAATGAAAAACTGTTTTTT	TRBD1	TRBV7-1	TRBJ1-4	few
CASSLDPGAYEQYF	TGTGCCAGCAGCCTCGACCCGGGGGCCTACGAGCAGTACTTC	.	TRBV3-1	TRBJ2-7	many
CASSSQYQGSGELFF	TGTGCCAGCAGTTCGCAATATCAGGGATCCGGGGAGCTGTTTTTT	.	TRBV28	TRBJ2-2	.
CASSYQHGQAANTIYF	TGTGCCAGCAGCTACCAACACGGACAGGCGGCTAACACCATATATTTT	TRBD1	TRBV7-8	TRBJ1-3	many
CASSFAGSPEAFF	TGCGCCAGCAGCTTTGCAGGGAGCCCTGAAGCTTTCTTT	.	TRBV5-1	TRBJ1-1	.
CASSLATRLNNSPLHF	TGTGCCAGCAGCTTAGCAACCAGGCTGAATAATTCACCCCTCCACTTT	.	TRBV7-6	TRBJ1-6	many
CAFSFGLSGTGFTGELFF	TGTGCCTTCAGTTTCGGTTTAAGCGGGACAGGGTTCACCGGGGAGCTGTTTTTT	TRBD1	TRBV12-3/TRBV12-4	TRBJ2-2	.
CASSSPADTGELFF	TGCGCCAGCAGCTCGCCTGCGGACACCGGGGAGCTGTTTTTT	.	TRBV5-1	TRBJ2-2	.
CASSESGDRVIEAFF	TGTGCCAGCAGTGAGTCCGGTGACAGGGTGATTGAAGCTTTCTTT	TRBD1	TRBV12-3/TRBV12-4	TRBJ1-1	many
CAIKGGATESTDTQYF	TGTGCCATCAAGGGGGGGGCAACGGAGAGCACAGATACGCAGTATTTT	.	TRBV10-3	TRBJ2-3	.
CSARRSRSRGITEAFF	TGCAGTGCTAGAAGGTCACGATCCAGGGGTATCACTGAAGCTTTCTTT	.	TRBV20-1	TRBJ1-1	many
CASSVAGTGYTEAFF	TGTGCCAGCAGCGTAGCCGGGACAGGTTACACTGAAGCTTTCTTT	TRBD1	TRBV9	TRBJ1-1	many
CASSSQGAGNQPQHF	TGTGCCAGCAGCTCGCAGGGGGCGGGCAATCAGCCCCAGCATTTT	TRBD1	TRBV7-8	TRBJ1-5	many
CASSTSGSVTEAFF	TGTGCCAGCAGCACTAGCGGGTCGGTCACTGAAGCTTTCTTT	.	TRBV7-9	TRBJ1-1	.
CASSLGISSGNTIYF	TGCGCCAGCAGCTTGGGGATTAGCTCTGGAAACACCATATATTTT	.	TRBV5-1	TRBJ1-3	many
CSARVFGPIYNEQFF	TGCAGTGCTAGAGTATTTGGGCCGATCTACAATGAGCAGTTCTTC	.	TRBV20-1	TRBJ2-1	many
CASSQGGYGGYTF	TGTGCCAGCAGCCAGGGGGGATACGGTGGCTACACCTTC	TRBD1	TRBV7-2	TRBJ1-2	many
CASSSTGLEKLFF	TGTGCCAGCAGCTCCACGGGGCTTGAAAAACTGTTTTTT	.	TRBV7-2	TRBJ1-4	many
CASSRDNTGELFF	TGTGCCAGCAGCAGAGATAACACCGGGGAGCTGTTTTTT	.	TRBV7-2	TRBJ2-2	many
CASGPGGFGNQPQHF	TGTGCCAGCGGCCCCGGGGGCTTTGGCAATCAGCCCCAGCATTTT	.	TRBV5-6	TRBJ1-5	few
CASSPGTRGTPETQYF	TGTGCCAGCAGCCCCGGGACTAGGGGGACCCCAGAGACCCAGTACTTC	TRBD2	TRBV3-1	TRBJ2-5	many
CASSLVGVGEAFF	TGTGCCAGCAGCTTAGTTGGGGTGGGAGAAGCTTTCTTT	.	TRBV7-8	TRBJ1-1	many
CASSIQRGPQETQYF	TGTGCCAGTAGTATCCAGCGGGGACCTCAAGAGACCCAGTACTTC	TRBD2	TRBV19	TRBJ2-5	.
CASSLGGGSYNEQFF	TGTGCCAGCAGCTTAGGAGGGGGGTCCTACAATGAGCAGTTCTTC	.	TRBV7-6	TRBJ2-1	many
CSAGGARDQPQHF	TGCAGTGCAGGGGGGGCTCGCGATCAGCCCCAGCATTTT	.	TRBV20-1	TRBJ1-5	many